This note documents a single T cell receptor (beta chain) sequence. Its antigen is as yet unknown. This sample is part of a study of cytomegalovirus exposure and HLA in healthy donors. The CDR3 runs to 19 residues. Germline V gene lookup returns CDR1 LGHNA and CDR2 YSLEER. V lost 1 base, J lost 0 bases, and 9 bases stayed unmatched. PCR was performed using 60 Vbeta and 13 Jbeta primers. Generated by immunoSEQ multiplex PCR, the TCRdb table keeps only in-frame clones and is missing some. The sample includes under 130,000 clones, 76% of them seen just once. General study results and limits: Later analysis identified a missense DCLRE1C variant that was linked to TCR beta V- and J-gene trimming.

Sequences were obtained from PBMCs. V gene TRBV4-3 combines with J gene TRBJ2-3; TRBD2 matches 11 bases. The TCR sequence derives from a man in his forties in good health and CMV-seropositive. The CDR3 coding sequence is TGCGCCAGCAGCCAAGGTAGGGCTAGCGGGAGGTGGAGCACAGATACGCAGTATTTT. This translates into CASSQGRASGRWSTDTQYF.